This T cell receptor beta chain came from a study of Ad26.COV2.S vaccination and SARS-CoV-2 variants (dated by TCRdb to the early 2020s). Background on the whole study: Vaccine-arm donors came from COV1001, a multicentre, randomized, double-blind, placebo-controlled phase I-IIa trial of Ad26.COV2.S in healthy adults. Throughout the experiments and outcome assessment, investigators stayed blinded to trial group allocation. Ad26.COV2.S was administered intramuscularly at 5 x 10^10 or 1 x 10^11 viral particles, either as a single shot or as two shots given 56 days apart. The TCR-sequenced set comprised around 30 samples: about 19 Ad26.COV2.S vaccine recipients, 5 placebo recipients and 8 SARS-CoV-2 convalescent individuals. TCRbeta repertoire sequencing was used to assess the specificity and breadth of SARS-CoV-2-reactive T cell receptors after Ad26.COV2.S vaccination. Trial participants were randomized into five groups of five, in which low-dose or high-dose Ad26.COV2.S was given once or twice, or placebo was given on both occasions. Results the study describes overall, beyond this receptor: Substantial breadth of spike-specific CD8+ and CD4+ T cell responses was reported after vaccination. Compared with placebo recipients, Ad26.COV2.S recipients showed higher spike-specific TCR breadth (P = 0.0014). Non-spike TCR breadth was comparable between vaccine and placebo recipients, consistent with the vaccine containing only spike. Comparing responses between vaccine doses or regimens was not something the study was powered to do. The authors noted that the TCR breadth and depth analyses may have underestimated total T cell responses.

Via the germline V gene (reference sequence), CDR1 is SGHNT and CDR2 YYREEE. Trimming at the junction amounts to 0 bases on V and 5 bases on J, and the germline ends lie 8 bases apart. The CDR3 has 13 amino acids, counting the end cysteine and phenylalanine. CDR3 DNA is the only sequence kept; it has 39 bases, read in frame from the first base. Sample treatment or condition, as interpreted from the label and publication: about 20 received Ad26.COV2.S at low or high dose, single or two shots; several received placebo; per-sample allocation not given. For vaccine and placebo recipients, the sequenced repertoires came from samples collected on day 63 after the first injection. Cohort 1b enrolled some 25 adults aged 18-55 years at a single site in Boston, USA, between 29 July and 7 August 2020. As a vaccine, Ad26.COV2.S was a replication-incompetent adenovirus type 26 vector that expressed a prefusion-stabilized SARS-CoV-2 spike protein derived from the original Wuhan strain.

To note about this clone: Its recognized antigen is unknown. No base quality values were provided; no much bigger clone lies one nucleotide off.

The immunoSEQ Assay was the method used to sequence TCRbeta CDR3 regions. After extraction, genomic DNA underwent amplification by bias-controlled multiplex PCR, followed by high-throughput sequencing. The source study handled its data this way. Collapsing and filtering of sequences were performed to quantify the absolute abundance of each unique TCRbeta CDR3 region. T cell fraction was estimated by normalization of TCRbeta template counts to usable DNA, with usable DNA being measured through amplification of reference genes present in all nucleated cells. Repertoire TCRs were annotated as SARS-CoV-2-specific when V gene, CDR3 amino acid sequence and J gene were exactly matched to a known reactive TCR set. MIRA supplied the reference SARS-CoV-2 TCR set, which was filtered for enrichment in COVID-19-positive ImmuneCODE repertoires so that public or cross-reactive TCRs were removed. Using the MIRA antigens, annotated TCRs were further analysed by specific ORF or by position within an ORF. Depth was the summed frequency of annotated unique rearrangements, while breadth was defined as annotated unique rearrangements over total unique productive rearrangements. Two-sided Wilcoxon rank-sum tests were used to compare TCR breadth between groups. In its TCRdb copy, this immuneACCESS table keeps in-frame sequences only and misses some clones. Where compared with another copy, unresolved V genes explain less than half of these, and the others have no known cause. V and J calls and clone size are copied from that table; D and trimming were computed from the DNA. Present in this sample are hundreds of thousands of clones, roughly 87% of which were seen just once. The ten largest clones take up around 2.6% of the sample.

Source: peripheral blood, taken in a trial of Ad26.COV2.S vaccine versus placebo. This receptor was obtained from a person aged 18-65 years who received the Ad26.COV2.S COVID-19 vaccine or a placebo. The rearrangement joined TRBV5-4 to TRBJ1-1; no confident D gene assignment can be made. The DNA reads as follows: TGTGCCAGCAGCTTGGAAGGCTTTACTGAAGCTTTCTTT. Protein translation: CASSLEGFTEAFF.